This T cell receptor beta chain was found in a study of T cell responses to AZD1222 COVID-19 vaccine. Regarding the study as a whole: Along spike, vaccine-associated CD4 TCRs were found throughout, with dominance at 160-218 and 743-854. Increased Spike-specific TCR breadth and depth were observed after two AZD1222 doses. The donor cohort was predominantly white British with a female majority, and clonal diversity may have been underestimated.

Some clones are missing from TCRdb's copy, which holds only in-frame ones; the method was immunoSEQ multiplex PCR. Of 150,000 to 200,000 clones detected, approximately 91% appear once; the ten largest clones hold around 1.2%. Comment on this clone: Antigen unknown.

CDR1 is SGHTA and CDR2 is FQGTGA in the germline V gene. CDR3 length: 23 residues. V dropped 0 bases and J dropped 0; count of bases not matched to a gene: 20. This sequence joins TRBV7-3 and TRBJ2-3, with 11 bases fitting TRBD2. The receptor was isolated from an adult who received the AZD1222 COVID-19 vaccine. This specimen was peripheral blood, taken 28 days after the second AZD1222 dose. CDR3 bases: TGTGCCAGCAGCTTAACGGGACGGCTTCTACTAGCGGGAGTTGGAAGTAGCACAGATACGCAGTATTTT. Its translation is CASSLTGRLLLAGVGSSTDTQYF.